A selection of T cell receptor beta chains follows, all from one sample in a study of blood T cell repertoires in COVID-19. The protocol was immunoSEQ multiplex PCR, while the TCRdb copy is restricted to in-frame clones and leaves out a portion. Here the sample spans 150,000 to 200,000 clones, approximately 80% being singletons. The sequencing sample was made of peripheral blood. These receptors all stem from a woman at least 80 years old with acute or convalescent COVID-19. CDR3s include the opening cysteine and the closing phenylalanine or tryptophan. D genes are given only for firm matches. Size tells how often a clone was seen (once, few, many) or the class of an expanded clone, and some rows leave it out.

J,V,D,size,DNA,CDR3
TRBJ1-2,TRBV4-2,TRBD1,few,TGTGCCAGCAGCCAAGGTTCGACAGGGGGCGCAGACTATGGCTACACCTTC,CASSQGSTGGADYGYTF
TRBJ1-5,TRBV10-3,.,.,TGTGCCATCAGTACCCCCTCGCAGCAGCCCCAGCATTTT,CAISTPSQQPQHF
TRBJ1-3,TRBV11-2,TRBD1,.,TGTGCCAGCAGCTTAGTGCCCGGGACAGACGGAAACACCATATATTTT,CASSLVPGTDGNTIYF
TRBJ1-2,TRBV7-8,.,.,TGTGCCAGCAGCCCAGATATCAACTATGGCTACACCTTC,CASSPDINYGYTF
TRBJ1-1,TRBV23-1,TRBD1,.,TGCGCCAGCAGTCCTTTCGCCCTGGACAGGGGGGACACTGAAGCTTTCTTT,CASSPFALDRGDTEAFF
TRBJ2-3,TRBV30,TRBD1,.,TGTGCCTGGAGGATGACAGGGGCCCTCACAGATACGCAGTATTTT,CAWRMTGALTDTQYF
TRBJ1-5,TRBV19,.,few,TGTGCCAGTAGATCGACACCCCCATATAGCAATCAGCCCCAGCATTTT,CASRSTPPYSNQPQHF
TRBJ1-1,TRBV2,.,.,TGTGCCAGCAGCGGACAGATGAACACTGAAGCTTTCTTT,CASSGQMNTEAFF
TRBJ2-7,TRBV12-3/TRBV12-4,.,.,TGTGCCAGCAGGGAGAATGCCTACGAGCAGTACTTC,CASRENAYEQYF
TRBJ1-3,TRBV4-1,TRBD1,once,TGCGCCAGCAGCCTCGGGGAGGGACAGGGTTACGGAAACACCATATATTTT,CASSLGEGQGYGNTIYF
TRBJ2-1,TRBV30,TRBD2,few,TGTGCCTGGTTAGCGGGGTACTACAATGAGCAGTTCTTC,CAWLAGYYNEQFF
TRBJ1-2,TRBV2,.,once,TGTGCCAGCAGTGACGCCCCCTCGGCGGGTGGAGGCTACACCTTC,CASSDAPSAGGGYTF
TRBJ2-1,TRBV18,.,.,TGTGCCAGCGCAGGGGTGCGTCCACCTAGCGGTCTATGGGAGCAGTTCTTC,CASAGVRPPSGLWEQFF
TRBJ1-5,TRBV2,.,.,TGTGCCAGCAGTGGTGGACTATTTCTGGGTCAGCCCCAGCATTTT,CASSGGLFLGQPQHF
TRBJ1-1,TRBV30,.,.,TGTGCCTGGAGTGTAGGGGGGAACACTGAAGCTTTCTTT,CAWSVGGNTEAFF
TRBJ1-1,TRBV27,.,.,TGTGCCAGCAGTTTGGACGGGATCACTGAAGCTTTCTTT,CASSLDGITEAFF
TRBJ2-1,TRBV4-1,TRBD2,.,TGCGCCAGCAGCCAAGTTTACCAGGGAGGGAGCAATGAGCAGTTCTTC,CASSQVYQGGSNEQFF
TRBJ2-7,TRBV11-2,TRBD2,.,TGTGCCAGCAGCTCGGGGGGGGGCGAGCAGTACTTC,CASSSGGGEQYF
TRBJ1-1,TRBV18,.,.,TGTGCCAGCTCACCGCCCGGGTTGGGCACTGAAGCTTTCTTT,CASSPPGLGTEAFF
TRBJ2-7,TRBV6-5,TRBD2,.,TGTGCCAGCAGGGGGACTAGCGGGGGTGGCTACGAGCAGTACTTC,CASRGTSGGGYEQYF
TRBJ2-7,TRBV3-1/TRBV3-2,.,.,TGTGCCAGCAGCCCCCAACTAGAGAGCTCCTACGAGCAGTACTTC,CASSPQLESSYEQYF
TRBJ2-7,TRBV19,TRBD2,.,TGTGCCAGTACTGACTCGGGACTAGGGGGGGGTGAGCAGTACTTC,CASTDSGLGGGEQYF
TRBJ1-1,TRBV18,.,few,TGTGCCAGCTCACCACCGCGGTCAAACACTGAAGCTTTCTTT,CASSPPRSNTEAFF
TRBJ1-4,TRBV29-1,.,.,TGCAGTACCCAGGGGCCCGATGAAAAACTGTTTTTT,CSTQGPDEKLFF
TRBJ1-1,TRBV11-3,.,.,TGTGCCAGCAGTCTAGGGCGGGGTTTGTCAGTTGAAGCTTTCTTT,CASSLGRGLSVEAFF
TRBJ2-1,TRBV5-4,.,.,TGTGCCAGCAGCTTGCGCCTTCGAGGCGGCAATGAGCAGTTCTTC,CASSLRLRGGNEQFF
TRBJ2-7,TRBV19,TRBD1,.,TGTGCCAGTAGACCCGGACAGGGGGCATCCTACGAGCAGTACTTC,CASRPGQGASYEQYF
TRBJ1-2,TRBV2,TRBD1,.,TGTGCCAGCAGACTGGGACAGAACTATGGCTACACCTTC,CASRLGQNYGYTF
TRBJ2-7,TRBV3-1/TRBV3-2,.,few,TGTGCCAGCAGCCTCGGGCGGGGCTCACCCGAGCAGTACTTC,CASSLGRGSPEQYF
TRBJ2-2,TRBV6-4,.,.,TGTGCCAGCAAAGTTACTTGGAACACCGGGGAGCTGTTTTTT,CASKVTWNTGELFF
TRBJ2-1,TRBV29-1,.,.,TGCAGCGTTGAAGACAGGGCTGGAGTCTACAATGAGCAGTTCTTC,CSVEDRAGVYNEQFF
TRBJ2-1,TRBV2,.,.,TGTGCCAGCAGTGAGAGCGGATACCCCTACAATGAGCAGTTCTTC,CASSESGYPYNEQFF
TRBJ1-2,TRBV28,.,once,TGTGCCAGCAGTTTGAGGGGGGGTCTTTGGGGCTACACCTTC,CASSLRGGLWGYTF
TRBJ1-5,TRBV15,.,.,TGTGCCACCAGCAGAGATGAGGTTAGCAATCAGCCCCAGCATTTT,CATSRDEVSNQPQHF
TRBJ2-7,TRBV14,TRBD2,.,TGTGCCAGCAGCCTCATCGGGGGAGGGTCCTACGAGCAGTACTTC,CASSLIGGGSYEQYF
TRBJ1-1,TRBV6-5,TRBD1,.,TGTGCCAGCAGTTCCGCCACAGGGGGGACTGAAGCTTTCTTT,CASSSATGGTEAFF
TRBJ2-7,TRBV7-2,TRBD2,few,TGTGCCAGTTCTAGCGGGGGGGCCTACGAGCAGTACTTC,CASSSGGAYEQYF
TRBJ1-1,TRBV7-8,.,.,TGTGCCAGCAGCTTAAATCTTAATCCGAACACTGAAGCTTTCTTT,CASSLNLNPNTEAFF
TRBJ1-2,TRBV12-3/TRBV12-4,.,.,TGTGCCAGCAGTCCGACAGCCTTGGGTGGCTACACCTTC,CASSPTALGGYTF
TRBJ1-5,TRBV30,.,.,TGTGCCTGGAGGGACGTGGGGGGGGCCCAGCATTTT,CAWRDVGGAQHF
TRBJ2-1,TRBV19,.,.,TGTGCCAGTAGCCAAAGGCGGGAGCAGTTCTTC,CASSQRREQFF
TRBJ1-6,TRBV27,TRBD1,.,TGTGCCAGCAGTTTTGGACAGGATAATTCACCCCTCCACTTT,CASSFGQDNSPLHF
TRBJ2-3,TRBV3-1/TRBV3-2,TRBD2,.,TGTGCCAGCAGCCTAGCTCGACTAGCGGGAGCGGGCACAGATACGCAGTATTTT,CASSLARLAGAGTDTQYF
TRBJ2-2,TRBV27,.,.,TGTGCCAGTCGACGTGGGAGGGGGAGCACCGGGGAGCTGTTTTTT,CASRRGRGSTGELFF
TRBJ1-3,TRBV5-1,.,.,TGCGCCAGCAGGCCCAGCTCTGGAAACACCATATATTTT,CASRPSSGNTIYF
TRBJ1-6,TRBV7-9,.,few,TGTGCCAGCAGCCCAGACGGGAATTCACCCCTCCACTTT,CASSPDGNSPLHF
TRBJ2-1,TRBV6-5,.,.,TGTGCCAGCAGACTGACCGGACAGAGGAGGAATGAGCAGTTCTTC,CASRLTGQRRNEQFF
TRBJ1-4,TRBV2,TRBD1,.,TGTGCCAGCAGCGCGGACAGGGGACTTATTCAACTGTTTTTT,CASSADRGLIQLFF
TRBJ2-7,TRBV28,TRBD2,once,TGTGCCAGCAGTTTTCCGGGGACTAGCGGGAGTTACGAGCAGTACTTC,CASSFPGTSGSYEQYF
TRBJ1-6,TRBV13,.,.,TGTGCCAGCAGCTCATTGACAGGTTCGAGCTCCTATAATTCACCCCTCCACTTT,CASSSLTGSSSYNSPLHF
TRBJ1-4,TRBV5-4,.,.,TGTGCCAGCAGCAGGGGGTCGGTTAATGAAAAACTGTTTTTT,CASSRGSVNEKLFF
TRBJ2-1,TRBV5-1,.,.,TGCGCCAGCACCCGAGGTGATAGCTCCTACAATGAGCAGTTCTTC,CASTRGDSSYNEQFF
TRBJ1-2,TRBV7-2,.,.,TGTGCCAGCAGCCCGCGCCCGGGTAGGGGTGACTATGGCTACACCTTC,CASSPRPGRGDYGYTF
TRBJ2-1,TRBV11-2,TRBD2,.,TGTGCCAGCAGCTCTTCTAGAGCGGGGGACTCCTACAATGAGCAGTTCTTC,CASSSSRAGDSYNEQFF
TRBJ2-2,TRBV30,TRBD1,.,TGTGCCTGGGCTAGACAGGGCACCGGGGAGCTGTTTTTT,CAWARQGTGELFF